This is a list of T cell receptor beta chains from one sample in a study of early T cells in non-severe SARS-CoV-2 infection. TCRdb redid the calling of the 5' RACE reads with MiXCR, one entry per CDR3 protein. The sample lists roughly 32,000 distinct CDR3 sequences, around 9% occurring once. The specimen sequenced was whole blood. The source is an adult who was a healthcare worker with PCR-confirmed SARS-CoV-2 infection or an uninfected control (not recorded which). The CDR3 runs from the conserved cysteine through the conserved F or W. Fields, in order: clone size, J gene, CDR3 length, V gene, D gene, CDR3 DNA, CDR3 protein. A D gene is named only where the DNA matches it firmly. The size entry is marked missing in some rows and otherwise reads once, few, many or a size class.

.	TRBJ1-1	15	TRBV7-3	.	TGTGCCAGCAGCTTTGGGCGGGGATCCGACACTGAAGCTTTCTTT	CASSFGRGSDTEAFF
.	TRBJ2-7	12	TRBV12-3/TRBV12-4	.	TGTGCCAGCAGGAAGGAGGAGGGAGAGCAGTACTTC	CASRKEEGEQYF
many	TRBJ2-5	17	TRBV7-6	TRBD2	TGTGCCAGCCGGGTGGCTAGCGGGGGGCCTTTACAAGAGACCCAGTACTTC	CASRVASGGPLQETQYF
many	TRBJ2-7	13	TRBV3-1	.	TGTGCCAGCAGCCACGACAGAAGCTACGAGCAGTACTTC	CASSHDRSYEQYF
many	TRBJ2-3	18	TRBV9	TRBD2	TGTGCCAGCAGCGTATCCGGAGGAGCGGGGGTTAGCACAGATACGCAGTATTTT	CASSVSGGAGVSTDTQYF
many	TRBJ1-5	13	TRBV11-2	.	TGTGCCAGCAGCTTAGTGGCCTGGCAGCCCCAGCATTTT	CASSLVAWQPQHF
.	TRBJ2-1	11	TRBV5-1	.	TGCGCCAGCAGACTGGACAATGAGCAGTTCTTC	CASRLDNEQFF
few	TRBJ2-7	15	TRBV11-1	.	TGTGCCAGCAGCCCCGAGGGGGGGCGTATGGACGAGCAGTACTTC	CASSPEGGRMDEQYF
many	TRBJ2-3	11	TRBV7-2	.	TGTGCCAGCAGCTTCACAGATACGCAGTATTTT	CASSFTDTQYF
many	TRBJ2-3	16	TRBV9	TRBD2	TGTGCCAGCAGCGTAGATCAAGCGGGGGCTGGCGCTACGCAGTATTTT	CASSVDQAGAGATQYF
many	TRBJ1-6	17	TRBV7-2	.	TGTGCCAGCAGCTTGACCCTACATTTGATCTATAATTCACCCCTCCACTTT	CASSLTLHLIYNSPLHF
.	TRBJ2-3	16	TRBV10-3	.	TGTGCCATCTCCGAATGGGCAGGGCAGCGCACAGATACGCAGTATTTT	CAISEWAGQRTDTQYF
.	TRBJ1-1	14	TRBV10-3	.	TGTGCCATCAGTGCCGGGTCCGAAAGACGGGAAGCTTTCTTT	CAISAGSERREAFF
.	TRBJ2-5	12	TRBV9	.	TGTGCCAGCAGCGGACTTTCAGAGACCCAGTACTTC	CASSGLSETQYF
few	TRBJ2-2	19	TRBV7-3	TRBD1	TGTGCCAGCAGCCACCGTTCCGGGACAGGGGTGGCGAACACCGGGGAGCTGTTTTTT	CASSHRSGTGVANTGELFF
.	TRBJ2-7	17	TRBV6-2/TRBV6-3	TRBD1	TGTGCCAGCGCTCAGCGGACAGGGGCCCCTCTCTCCTACGAGCAGTACTTC	CASAQRTGAPLSYEQYF
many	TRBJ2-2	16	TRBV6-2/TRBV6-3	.	TGTGCCAGCAGTTACTCGTCAGGGTCGGACACCGGGGAGCTGTTTTTT	CASSYSSGSDTGELFF
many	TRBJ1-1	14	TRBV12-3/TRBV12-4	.	TGTGCCAGCGGGGGATTGGGGATCAACACTGAAGCTTTCTTT	CASGGLGINTEAFF
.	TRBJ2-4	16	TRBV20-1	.	TGCAGTGCTGAGGGGCAGCCGCCGGTAGCCAAAAACATTCAGTACTTC	CSAEGQPPVAKNIQYF
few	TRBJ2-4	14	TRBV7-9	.	TGTGCCAGCCACAGGGTAGAGGGCAGTAACATTCAGTACTTC	CASHRVEGSNIQYF
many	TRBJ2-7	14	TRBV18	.	TGTGCCAGCTCATCCGGAGATTCCGCCTACGAGCAGTACTTC	CASSSGDSAYEQYF
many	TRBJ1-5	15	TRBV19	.	TGTGCCAGTAGTATTTCCCAGTGGGAGAATCAGCCCCAGCATTTT	CASSISQWENQPQHF
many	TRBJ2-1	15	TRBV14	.	TGTGCCAGCAGCGCGAACAGGGGAGGCTACAATGAGCAGTTCTTC	CASSANRGGYNEQFF
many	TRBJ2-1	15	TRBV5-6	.	TGTGCCAGCAGCTTTGAATTTAGCTCCTACAATGAGCAGTTCTTC	CASSFEFSSYNEQFF
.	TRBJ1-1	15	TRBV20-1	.	TGCAGTGCTAAAAGTGGCAGGGCGGGGAACACTGAAGCTTTCTTT	CSAKSGRAGNTEAFF
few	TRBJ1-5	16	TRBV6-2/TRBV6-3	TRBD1	TGTGCCAGCAGTTACCCGACAGGGCTTGGCAATCAGCCCCAGCATTTT	CASSYPTGLGNQPQHF
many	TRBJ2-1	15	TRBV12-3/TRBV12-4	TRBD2	TGTGCCAGCAACATCGGGGGGGCCTCCTACAATGAGCAGTTCTTC	CASNIGGASYNEQFF
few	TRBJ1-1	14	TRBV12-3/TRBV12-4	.	TGTGCCAGCAGTTTAGCGGGGCGTGACACTGAAGCTTTCTTT	CASSLAGRDTEAFF
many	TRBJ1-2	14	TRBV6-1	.	TGTGCCAGCAGTGAAGTGACAAGGAGCTATGGCTACACCTTC	CASSEVTRSYGYTF
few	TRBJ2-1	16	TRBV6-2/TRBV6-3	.	TGTGCCAGCAGTTACTCCCAGTTCCTCCTGCCGGGGGAGCAGTTCTTC	CASSYSQFLLPGEQFF
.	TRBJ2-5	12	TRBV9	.	TGTGCCAGCAGCATTGACTTGGAGACCCAGTACTTC	CASSIDLETQYF
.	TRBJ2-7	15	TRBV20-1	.	TGCAGTGCTCATACCCTAGATTGGGGCTCCTACGAGCAGTACTTC	CSAHTLDWGSYEQYF
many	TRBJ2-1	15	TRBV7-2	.	TGTGCCAGCAGCCCTCCTTCTGGGGGTTACAATGAGCAGTTCTTC	CASSPPSGGYNEQFF
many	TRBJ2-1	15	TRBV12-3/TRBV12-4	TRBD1	TGTGCCAGCAGTGCCGGACAGGGGGCAGACAATGAGCAGTTCTTC	CASSAGQGADNEQFF
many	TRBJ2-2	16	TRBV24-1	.	TGTGCCACCAGTCTTCAGGAAAAGAGGAACACCGGGGAGCTGTTTTTT	CATSLQEKRNTGELFF
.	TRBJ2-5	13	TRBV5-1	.	TGCGCCAGCAGTCTGCCAGGCCTAGAGACCCAGTACTTC	CASSLPGLETQYF
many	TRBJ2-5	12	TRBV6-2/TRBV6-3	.	TGTGCCAGCAGTGGAGCGGAAGAGACCCAGTACTTC	CASSGAEETQYF
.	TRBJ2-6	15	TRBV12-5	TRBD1	TGTGCTAGTGGTTCCGGACAGGCCGGGGCCAACGTCCTGACTTTC	CASGSGQAGANVLTF
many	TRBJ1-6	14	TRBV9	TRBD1	TGTGCCAGCAGCGTAGGACAGGGGGTTTCACCCCTCCACTTT	CASSVGQGVSPLHF
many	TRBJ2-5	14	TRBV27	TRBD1	TGTGCCAGCAGCGCAGACAGGGGAGCCGCGGCCCAGTACTTC	CASSADRGAAAQYF
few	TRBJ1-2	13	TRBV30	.	TGTGCCTGGAGCAAGGCGGGAATCTATGGCTACACCTTC	CAWSKAGIYGYTF
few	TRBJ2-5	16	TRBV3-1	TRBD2	TGTGCCAGCAGCCCAAACCACCTTAGCGGGGGGGAGACCCAGTACTTC	CASSPNHLSGGETQYF
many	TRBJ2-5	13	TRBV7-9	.	TGTGCCAGCAGCCACTCGGGCGGTGAGACCCAGTACTTC	CASSHSGGETQYF
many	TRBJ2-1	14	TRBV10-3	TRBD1	TGTGCCATCAGTCTACGGACAGGGGCCGATGAGCAGTTCTTC	CAISLRTGADEQFF
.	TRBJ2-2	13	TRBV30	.	TGTGCCTGGAGTGATAGGAACACCGGGGAGCTGTTTTTT	CAWSDRNTGELFF
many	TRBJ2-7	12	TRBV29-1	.	TGCAGCGTTGAAGACAACTCCTACGAGCAGTACTTC	CSVEDNSYEQYF
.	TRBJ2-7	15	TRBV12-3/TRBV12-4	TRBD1	TGTGCCAGCAGCCCCGTTAGGGGACAGGGGACTCAGCAGTACTTC	CASSPVRGQGTQQYF